The 10 T cell receptor beta chains reported below all come from one sample, sequenced in a study of T cells in Graves' hyperthyroidism and ophthalmopathy. TCR beta CDR3 region amplification was performed from RNA transcripts. The study used the HTBI primer set for a first-round RT-PCR of the TCR CDR3. MiXCR was run by TCRdb on the multiplex PCR reads, yielding one entry per CDR3 protein. The data show under 750,000 distinct CDR3 sequences, roughly a sixth seen once. The sample was blood. The receptor source for this set is a woman in her 50s with Graves' hyperthyroidism that later progressed to Graves' ophthalmopathy.

The chain has TRBV3-1 and TRBJ1-2, with D uncertain. The CDR3 contains 13 residues. The V gene lost 3 bases and the J gene lost 4 bases, with 9 bases spanning the gap. Germline CDR1 and CDR2: LGHDT and YNNKEL (reference sequence). The CDR3 here is CASSHVQTYGYTF. As DNA, the CDR3 is TGTGCCAGCAGCCATGTACAGACCTATGGCTACACCTTC.

V is TRBV7-9 and J is TRBJ2-1, with 10 bases aligning to TRBD1. V lost 5 bases, J lost 4 bases, and 8 bases stayed unmatched. CDR3 length equals 16 residues. Germline CDR1 SEHNR, CDR2 FQNEAQ (reference sequence). Here the CDR3 reads CASSPVGQGVYNEQFF. The CDR3 nucleotides read TGTGCCAGCAGCCCTGTTGGACAGGGGGTGTACAATGAGCAGTTCTTC.

In this sample, this clonotype turned up many times. The rearrangement joins TRBV12-3 or TRBV12-4 to TRBJ1-1; no definite D call. The V end was cut by 1 base, the J end by 8 bases, with 8 bases between. CDR3 length: 12 residues. The DNA of the CDR3 is TGTGCCAGCAGTTTAGTAGCGACAGAAGCTTTCTTT. Translation gives CASSLVATEAFF.

This clonotype was found a few times. This rearrangement joins TRBV6-1 to TRBJ2-3, with 9 bases aligning to TRBD2. Germline V gives CDR1 MNHNS, CDR2 SASEGT. The CDR3 runs 17 residues. The J segment lost 4 bases and the V segment lost 0 bases, leaving 8 bases of the junction unmatched. The CDR3 loop reads CASSEAQAGGGSDTQYF. In DNA form, the CDR3 reads TGTGCCAGCAGTGAAGCCCAGGCGGGGGGGGGGTCAGATACGCAGTATTTT.

This clonotype was detected many times. The chain links TRBV9 to TRBJ1-2; D is possibly TRBD1 (6 bases). CDR1 is SGDLS, CDR2 YYNGEE, per germline. The CDR3 is 16 amino acids. V gave up 2 bases and J gave up 2 bases, with 16 bases separating them. The CDR3 DNA reads as TGTGCCAGCAGCGTCCCAGACGGGACACCCAACTATGGCTACACCTTC. Residues: CASSVPDGTPNYGYTF.

A few counts support this clonotype. DNA for the CDR3: TGTGCCAGCAGCTTATACAGGGGATCTTTAGAGACCCAGTACTTC. This codes for CASSLYRGSLETQYF. The gene calls are TRBV7-2 and TRBJ2-5; 7 bases agree with TRBD1. This CDR3 spans 15 amino acids. Germline V gene sequence: CDR1 SGHTA, CDR2 FQGNSA. J gave up 4 bases and V 2 bases, and 7 bases lay outside the gene matches. Looking up the rest from reference TRBV7-2 and TRBJ2-5 gives the full variable domain: GAGVSQSPSNKVTEKGKDVELRCDPISGHTALYWYRQSLGQGLEFLIYFQGNSAPDKSGLPSDRFSAERTGGSVSTLTIQRTQQEDSAVYLCASSLYRGSLETQYFGPGTRLLVL.

This clonotype was picked up many times. CDR3 in amino acids: CSADGPGETQYF. CDR3 coding DNA: TGCAGTGCTGATGGACCGGGGGAGACCCAGTACTTC. This sequence joins TRBV20-1 and TRBJ2-5; possible D gene TRBD2, 5 bases. Per the germline V gene, CDR1 is DFQATT and CDR2 is SNEGSKA (reference sequence). The CDR3 is 12 residues long. V was pared by 5 bases and J by 5 bases, with 12 bases between.

The chain combines TRBV19 with TRBJ1-1, with 8 bases fitting TRBD1. The ends lost 6 bases at V and 4 bases at J; junction bases unmatched: 13. From germline, CDR1 is LNHDA and CDR2 SQIVND (reference sequence). The CDR3 runs to 16 residues. Here the CDR3 reads CASRRQGMSQVTEAFF. Written as DNA, the CDR3 is TGTGCCAGTAGAAGACAGGGGATGTCGCAGGTCACTGAAGCTTTCTTT.

V is TRBV12-3 or TRBV12-4 and J is TRBJ2-7, with D uncertain. The CDR3 is 13 residues long. V lost 4 bases, J lost 0 bases, and 7 bases lay in between. The CDR3 DNA follows: TGTGCCAGCAGTTGGACGGACTCCTACGAGCAGTACTTC. Translated: CASSWTDSYEQYF.

This clonotype has at least ten counts. The rearrangement links TRBV2 to TRBJ2-3, with 7 bases aligning to TRBD2. Germline loops: CDR1 SNHLY, CDR2 FYNNEI. V was pared by 6 bases and J by 3 bases, with 6 bases of the junction left unmatched. The CDR3 has 14 residues. CDR3: CASRTTSSTDTQYF. CDR3 coding DNA: TGTGCCAGCAGGACGACTAGCTCGACAGATACGCAGTATTTT.